These 18 T cell receptor beta chains were sequenced from one sample in a study of tumor-infiltrating lymphocytes in localized non-small cell lung cancer. The protocol was immunoSEQ multiplex PCR, while the TCRdb copy is restricted to in-frame clones and leaves out a portion. The table has 20,000 to 25,000 clones, 80% seen once. The source material was lung tumor tissue. The receptors were sampled from a human donor with non-small cell lung cancer.

The chain has TRBV5-1 and TRBJ1-5; possibly TRBD1 for D (5 bases). Germline loops: CDR1 SGHRS, CDR2 YFSETQ. The CDR3 is made up of 15 amino acids. V lost 4 bases and J 4 bases, leaving 15 bases between the germline ends. CDR3 protein: CASSEGTAGNQPQHF. For the CDR3, the DNA is TGCGCCAGCAGCGAAGGGACGGCCGGGAATCAGCCCCAGCATTTT.

The genes are TRBV27 and TRBJ2-7; D remains ambiguous. The CDR3 sequence is 16 residues long. Germline V lookup: CDR1 MNHEY, CDR2 SMNVEV (reference sequence). V was cut by 3 bases and J by 2 bases, with 17 bases left in between. CDR3 sequence (DNA): TGTGCCAGCAGTTTCGGTGGCTCCAACAGAGCCTACGAGCAGTACTTC. This encodes CASSFGGSNRAYEQYF.

This rearrangement joins TRBV5-3 to TRBJ1-2, with D maybe TRBD1 (6 bases). TRBV5-3 is identified as an open reading frame with a role that is uncertain. The V gene lost 4 bases and the J gene lost 5 bases, with 24 bases spanning the gap. The CDR3 has 17 residues. The CDR3 bases are TGTGCCAGAAGCCCACATTTAAGGACAGCGACCCTATATGGCTACACCTTC. Protein sequence: CARSPHLRTATLYGYTF.

This clone turned up a few times. The chain recombines TRBV10-1 with TRBJ1-1; no clear D gene. This CDR3 contains 13 residues. In germline, CDR1 is WNHNN, CDR2 SYGVQD (reference sequence). V was shortened by 0 bases and J by 3 bases, with 5 bases between the two germline ends. Here the CDR3 DNA reads TGCGCCAGCAGTGAGTCGGGATACACTGAAGCTTTCTTT. This gives the protein CASSESGYTEAFF.

This chain connects TRBV10-3 to TRBJ2-3, with D tentatively TRBD2 (6 bases). The CDR3 runs to 13 residues. Germline CDR1 and CDR2: ENHRY and SYGVKD. Trimming removed 8 bases at V and 1 base at J, with 10 bases between. The CDR3 DNA reads as TGTGCCATCGGTCCTAGCGGCACAGATACGCAGTATTTT. The encoded protein is CAIGPSGTDTQYF.

The chain carries TRBV11-2 and TRBJ2-7; tentative D call: TRBD2 (5 bases). Germline V CDR1 and CDR2: SGHAT, FQNNGV. The CDR3 spans 14 residues. V lost 4 bases, J lost 7 bases, and 17 bases lay in between. The CDR3 sequence: CASSSGVLFREQYF. The CDR3 DNA reads TGTGCCAGCAGCTCCGGGGTACTATTTCGGGAGCAGTACTTC.

The V gene is TRBV30, the J gene TRBJ2-7, with D tentatively TRBD1 or TRBD2 (5 bases each). The CDR3 sequence is 12 residues long. V was pared by 6 bases and J by 0 bases, with 9 bases between. Germline CDR1 is GTSNPN and CDR2 is SVGIG (reference sequence). The CDR3 protein is CACRGRSYEQYF. CDR3 DNA sequence: TGTGCCTGTCGGGGCCGCTCCTACGAGCAGTACTTC.

The rearrangement links TRBV5-4 to TRBJ2-6, with D maybe TRBD1 (5 bases). This CDR3 spans 16 amino acids. CDR1 SGHNT and CDR2 YYREEE come from the germline V gene (reference sequence). V was trimmed by 4 bases and J by 3 bases, leaving 14 bases between them. The CDR3 region is CASSKGAAGGANVLTF. CDR3 sequence (DNA): TGTGCCAGCAGCAAAGGGGCCGCAGGTGGGGCCAACGTCCTGACTTTC.

This chain uses TRBV7-2 with TRBJ1-4; D not certain. The CDR3 is 15 amino acids. V shed 2 bases and J shed 4 bases, with 11 bases lying between them. CDR1 SGHTA and CDR2 FQGNSA come from the germline V gene. CDR3 loop: CASSLISVLNEKLFF. The CDR3 coding sequence is TGTGCCAGCAGCTTAATATCGGTCCTTAATGAAAAACTGTTTTTT.

The chain is built from TRBV5-6 and TRBJ2-2; D is unresolved. CDR3 length: 15 residues. The germline V and J ends were trimmed by 3 bases and 1 base, with 10 bases remaining between them. Germline V gene data show CDR1 as SGHDT and CDR2 as YYEEEE. DNA of the CDR3: TGTGCCAGCAGCTACGAAGTACAGAACACCGGGGAGCTGTTTTTT. Protein product: CASSYEVQNTGELFF. The full variable domain, completed using reference TRBV5-6 and TRBJ2-2, is DAGVTQSPTHLIKTRGQQVTLRCSPKSGHDTVSWYQQALGQGPQFIFQYYEEEERQRGNFPDRFSGHQFPNYSSELNVNALLLGDSALYLCASSYEVQNTGELFFGEGSRLTVL.

The chain has TRBV5-1 and TRBJ1-2; 9 bases match TRBD1. Germline V lookup: CDR1 SGHRS, CDR2 YFSETQ. With V trimmed by 4 bases and J by 4 bases, 11 bases remained unmatched. The CDR3 covers 16 residues. The CDR3 loop is CASSPEAQGATYGYTF. Written as DNA, the CDR3 is TGCGCCAGCAGCCCCGAGGCACAGGGGGCCACCTATGGCTACACCTTC.

This chain connects TRBV10-3 to TRBJ1-4; 7 bases map to TRBD1. The CDR3 consists of 14 residues. V shed 6 bases and J 5 bases; nucleotides not matched to a gene: 6. The germline CDR1 and CDR2 sequences are ENHRY and SYGVKD. Written as DNA, the CDR3 is TGTGCCATCAGCCGACAGGGACCAAATGAAAAACTGTTTTTT. Its protein product is CAISRQGPNEKLFF.

This chain joins TRBV5-6 and TRBJ1-4; D remains unclear. Germline V gene data show CDR1 as SGHDT and CDR2 as YYEEEE. The CDR3 totals 16 residues. V was clipped by 0 bases and J by 0 bases, with 9 bases between them. CDR3 protein: CASSLGQLATNEKLFF. CDR3 sequence (DNA): TGTGCCAGCAGCTTGGGTCAGTTGGCAACTAATGAAAAACTGTTTTTT.

This rearrangement joins TRBV7-8 to TRBJ2-7; possibly TRBD2 for D (5 bases). Germline-derived CDR1 and CDR2 are SGHVS and FQNEAQ. With 5 bases removed from V and 6 bases from J, the gap between germline ends came to 23 bases. The CDR3 spans 16 residues. CDR3 loop: CASSPRVVSDVVEQYF. Here the CDR3 DNA reads TGTGCCAGCAGCCCTCGTGTAGTTAGCGACGTTGTCGAGCAGTACTTC.

The gene calls are TRBV5-4 and TRBJ2-7; D possibly corresponds to TRBD1 (5 bases). With 3 bases removed from V and 12 bases from J, the gap between germline ends came to 16 bases. The CDR3 contains 12 residues. Per the germline V gene, CDR1 is SGHNT and CDR2 is YYREEE (reference sequence). DNA of the CDR3: TGTGCCAGCAGCTCTGACAGACGGCCTGGGTACTTC. Translation gives CASSSDRRPGYF.

This CDR3 reads CASSGGQTLNTEAFF. CDR3 bases: TGTGCCAGCAGTGGAGGACAGACACTGAACACTGAAGCTTTCTTT. V gene TRBV6-6 combines with J gene TRBJ1-1; possibly TRBD1 for D (6 bases). This CDR3 is 15 amino acids long. From germline, CDR1 is MNHNY and CDR2 SVGAGI (reference sequence). Trimming removed 5 bases from V and 0 bases from J, with 13 bases in between.

This clone was recorded once. The J gene is TRBJ2-7, the V gene TRBV19; 9 nucleotides line up with TRBD1. Unmatched junction bases numbered 10, after V lost 5 bases and J lost 2 bases. The CDR3 extends over 16 amino acids. From germline, CDR1 is LNHDA and CDR2 SQIVND (reference sequence). The CDR3 here is CASSLRTGVRAYEQYF. In nucleotides, the CDR3 is TGTGCCAGTAGTCTGAGGACAGGGGTTAGGGCCTACGAGCAGTACTTC.

CDR3 sequence reads: CASSLERTGGGGNEQFF. CDR3 in DNA: TGCGCCAGCAGCTTGGAGCGGACAGGGGGAGGAGGCAATGAGCAGTTCTTC. V and J are TRBV5-1 and TRBJ2-1, with 10 bases matching TRBD1. V shed 0 bases, J shed 6 bases, and the junction held 9 bases outside the gene matches. Germline assignment: CDR1 SGHRS and CDR2 YFSETQ. The CDR3 consists of 17 residues.